This TCR beta chain stems from a study of T cells after yellow fever vaccination. Study background: Each low-cell-number fraction was prepared by means of SMART-Seq v4 Ultra Low Input.

Study-level points and caveats: Clones from primary vaccination mostly reappeared after the booster (roughly 95% CD4, around 90% CD8). Some clonotypes were seen in both the CD4 and the CD8 compartments. These made up a small share and likely arose from convergent recombination.

They built TCR cDNA with 5'RACE template switching, a step that put in a universal primer site and UMIs. One entry per CDR3 protein, called by TCRdb with MiXCR from the 5' RACE reads. The top ten hold 17% of the sample, which has 620,000 or so distinct CDR3 sequences, less than 20% seen once. In this sample, this clonotype turned up a few times. Its antigen is still unknown. The sample in question was PBMCs, obtained around 5 days after the first yellow fever vaccination. This receptor was obtained from a man aged 18 to 30 who received the YFV17D yellow fever vaccine.

CDR3 bases: TGTGCCAGCAGTTCCCCCGGGGCAAGCTCCTACGAGCAGTACGTC. The encoded protein is CASSSPGASSYEQYV. V gene TRBV28 combines with J gene TRBJ2-7; the D call may be TRBD1 or TRBD2 (5 bases each). This CDR3 spans 15 amino acids. V lost 4 bases to trimming and J lost 0 bases, with 13 bases between them. The germline gives CDR1 MDHEN, CDR2 SYDVKM.